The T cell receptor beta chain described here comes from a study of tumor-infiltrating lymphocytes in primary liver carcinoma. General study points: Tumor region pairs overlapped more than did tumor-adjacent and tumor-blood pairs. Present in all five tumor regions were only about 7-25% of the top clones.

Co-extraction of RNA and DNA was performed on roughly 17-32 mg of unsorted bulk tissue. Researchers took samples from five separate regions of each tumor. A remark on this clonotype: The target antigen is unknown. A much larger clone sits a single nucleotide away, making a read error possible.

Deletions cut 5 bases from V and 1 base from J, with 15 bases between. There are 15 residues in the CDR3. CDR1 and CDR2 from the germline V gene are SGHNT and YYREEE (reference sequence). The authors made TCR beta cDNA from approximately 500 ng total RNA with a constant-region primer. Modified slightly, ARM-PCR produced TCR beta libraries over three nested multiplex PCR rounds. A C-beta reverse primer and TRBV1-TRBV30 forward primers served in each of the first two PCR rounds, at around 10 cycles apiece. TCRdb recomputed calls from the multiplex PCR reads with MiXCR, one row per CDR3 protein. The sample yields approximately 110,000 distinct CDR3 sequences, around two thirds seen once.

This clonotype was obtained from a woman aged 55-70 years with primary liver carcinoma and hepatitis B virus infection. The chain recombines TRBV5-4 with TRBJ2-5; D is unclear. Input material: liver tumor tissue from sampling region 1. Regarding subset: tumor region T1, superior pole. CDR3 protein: CASRPETAIQETQYF. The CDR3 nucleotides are TGTGCCAGCAGACCGGAAACGGCGATCCAAGAGACCCAGTACTTC.